This TCR beta chain was obtained from a study of OX40 agonist ivuxolimab in advanced cancers. The CDR3 is 15 residues long. Germline V gene sequence: CDR1 MRHNA, CDR2 SNTAGT. Trimming left V 3 bases short and J 0 bases short, with 9 bases between. In this sample, this clone is medium-sized (0.01 to 0.1%). Sequencing was performed with immunoSEQ multiplex PCR; in TCRdb, only in-frame clones are kept and a portion is missing. The table has more than 60,000 clones, 84% seen once; the top ten hold almost 4.5%. The sequence came from an adult with an advanced solid tumor such as melanoma, head and neck, liver or kidney cancer. The sample here was CD4+ or CD8+ T cells sorted from blood, taken in a trial of the OX40 agonist ivuxolimab. The V gene is TRBV6-4, the J gene TRBJ2-1, with D perhaps TRBD1 (6 bases). The CDR3 region is CASSDTGSSYNEQFF. The DNA for the CDR3 is TGTGCCAGCAGTGATACAGGGAGCTCCTACAATGAGCAGTTCTTC.